This passage covers 26 T cell receptor beta chains from one sample sequenced in a study of cytomegalovirus exposure and HLA in healthy donors. PCR was performed using 60 Vbeta and 13 Jbeta primers. Profiled with immunoSEQ multiplex PCR; TCRdb holds only in-frame clones, not every one. The sample includes some 150,000 clones, approximately 63% of them seen just once. Sequencing was performed on PBMCs. These receptors all stem from a woman aged 60-75 years in good health and CMV-seropositive.

This clone was observed a single time. The chain combines TRBV7-9 with TRBJ1-4, with 8 nucleotides matching TRBD1. In germline, CDR1 is SEHNR, CDR2 FQNEAQ (reference sequence). The CDR3 contains 15 residues. V lost 1 base to trimming and J lost 3 bases; unmatched junction nucleotides: 1. In DNA, the CDR3 is TGTGCCAGCAGCTTAGAGGGACAGGCTAATGAAAAACTGTTTTTT. Translating gives CASSLEGQANEKLFF.

The rearrangement uses TRBV6-5 and TRBJ2-5, with TRBD1 matching over 8 bases. In germline, CDR1 is MNHEY, CDR2 SVGAGI. The CDR3 has 13 residues. V was pared by 9 bases and J by 5 bases, with 8 bases of the junction left unmatched. CDR3 nucleotide sequence: TGTGCCAGTTATGACAGGGACAGGGAGACCCAGTACTTC. It yields the protein CASYDRDRETQYF.

The chain links TRBV6-5 to TRBJ2-2; TRBD2 agrees at 8 bases. Per germline, CDR1 MNHEY and CDR2 SVGAGI. Unmatched junction bases numbered 8, after V lost 4 bases and J lost 7 bases. The CDR3 contains 15 residues. The CDR3 loop reads CASSWRGASGGELFF. Here the CDR3 DNA reads TGTGCCAGCAGTTGGCGGGGGGCGTCTGGCGGGGAGCTGTTTTTT.

This clone came up once. V and J are TRBV11-2 and TRBJ2-7, with a possible D match to TRBD2 (6 bases). CDR3 length: 15 residues. V gave up 2 bases and J gave up 4 bases, with 15 bases separating them. The germline V gene encodes CDR1 SGHAT and CDR2 FQNNGV. CDR3 in DNA: TGTGCCAGCAGCTTACGGGGGACCTACCTTTACGAGCAGTACTTC. Translated, it gives CASSLRGTYLYEQYF.

The chain employs TRBV6-5 and TRBJ1-4; D perhaps matches TRBD1 (6 bases). The germline CDR1 and CDR2 sequences are MNHEY and SVGAGI. This CDR3 is built from 15 residues. Between the trimmed V and J ends, which lost 0 bases and 8 bases, there was a span of 13 bases. The CDR3 loop is CASSYSAGVSEKLFF. CDR3 sequence (DNA): TGTGCCAGCAGTTACTCGGCAGGGGTTAGCGAAAAACTGTTTTTT.

The rearrangement joins TRBV10-3 to TRBJ1-5; D is perhaps TRBD1 (6 bases). The CDR3 consists of 16 residues. The V gene's germline CDR1 is ENHRY and CDR2 SYGVKD. V lost 0 bases to trimming and J lost 6 bases, with 15 bases between them. This chain's CDR3 is CAISESIQGIGQPQHF. The CDR3 DNA reads as TGTGCCATCAGTGAGTCGATCCAGGGGATTGGTCAGCCCCAGCATTTT.

The gene calls are TRBV15 and TRBJ2-3, with D possibly being TRBD2 (6 bases). V was clipped by 5 bases and J by 2 bases, with 14 bases between them. Germline V gene data show CDR1 as LNHNV and CDR2 as YYDKDF (reference sequence). The CDR3 covers 15 residues. This CDR3 reads CATSHRRGITDTQYF. In DNA, the CDR3 is TGTGCCACCAGCCACCGCCGGGGGATCACAGATACGCAGTATTTT.

The rearrangement joins TRBV4-1 to TRBJ2-7, with TRBD2 matching over 7 bases. The germline V gene encodes CDR1 MGHRA and CDR2 YSYEKL. This CDR3 comprises 15 residues. Losses at the gene ends were 4 bases for V and 3 bases for J; bases not matched to a gene: 9. The DNA for the CDR3 is TGCGCCAGCAGCCTCAACCTAGCGGCGATCTACGAGCAGTACTTC. The encoded protein is CASSLNLAAIYEQYF.

This clone has just a few counts. V usage is TRBV6-5 and J usage is TRBJ1-2; D is ambiguous. Looked up from germline, CDR1 is MNHEY and CDR2 is SVGAGI. Trimming removed 4 bases from V and 1 base from J, with 7 bases in between. The CDR3 covers 13 residues. The CDR3 region is CASSSPHNYGYTF. CDR3 DNA: TGTGCCAGCAGTTCACCACATAACTATGGCTACACCTTC.

V is TRBV29-1 and J is TRBJ1-1, with TRBD1 identical over 7 bases. The ends lost 4 bases at V and 0 bases at J; junction bases unmatched: 2. This CDR3 is 13 amino acids long. Germline-derived CDR1 and CDR2 are SQVTM and ANQGSEA. The CDR3 nucleotides are TGCAGCGTTGGGGGGACAGTGAACACTGAAGCTTTCTTT. It codes for CSVGGTVNTEAFF.

V is TRBV15 and J is TRBJ2-5, with TRBD2 identical over 14 bases. CDR1 is LNHNV, CDR2 YYDKDF, per germline (reference sequence). The junction had 13 bases not matched to a gene; V was cut back by 2 bases and J by 11 bases. The length of the CDR3 is 17 residues. The CDR3 spells CATSRLITTSGRAFQYF. DNA of the CDR3: TGTGCCACCAGCAGACTCATAACGACTAGCGGGAGGGCCTTTCAGTACTTC.

V usage is TRBV5-1 and J usage is TRBJ1-1; weak D call: TRBD1 (5 bases). The CDR3 spans 14 residues. Trimming took off 4 bases at V and 4 bases at J, with 14 bases between the two ends. Germline values: CDR1 SGHRS, CDR2 YFSETQ. This CDR3 is CASSTTATGTEAFF. As DNA, the CDR3 is TGCGCCAGCAGCACGACAGCAACGGGCACTGAAGCTTTCTTT.

This chain connects TRBV6-6 to TRBJ1-1; D is possibly TRBD1 (5 bases). CDR1 is MNHNY and CDR2 is SVGAGI in the germline V gene (reference sequence). The CDR3 contains 15 residues. With 0 bases removed from V and 6 bases from J, the gap between germline ends came to 14 bases. The CDR3 here is CASSYSGPISSEAFF. In DNA form, the CDR3 reads TGTGCCAGCAGTTACTCGGGGCCGATCTCCTCTGAAGCTTTCTTT.

This clone was observed once. The V and J genes are TRBV28 and TRBJ2-1, with D perhaps matching TRBD1 (5 bases). Trimming left V 7 bases short and J 7 bases short, with 11 bases between. CDR1 and CDR2 (germline): MDHEN, SYDVKM. The CDR3 is 12 amino acids. The CDR3 protein is CASKGRVNEQFF. The CDR3 DNA is TGTGCCAGCAAGGGCAGGGTGAATGAGCAGTTCTTC.

The chain carries TRBV19 and TRBJ2-5, with 7 bases aligning to TRBD1. The germline gives CDR1 LNHDA, CDR2 SQIVND (reference sequence). The CDR3 totals 14 residues. Trimming took 6 bases from V and 5 from J; bases not matched to a gene: 9. In DNA, the CDR3 is TGTGCCAGTAGCAGACAGGGATCAAGGGAGACCCAGTACTTC. Residues: CASSRQGSRETQYF. Full variable domain (outside the CDR3, taken from reference TRBV19 and TRBJ2-5): DGGITQSPKYLFRKEGQNVTLSCEQNLNHDAMYWYRQDPGQGLRLIYYSQIVNDFQKGDIAEGYSVSREKKESFPLTVTSAQKNPTAFYLCASSRQGSRETQYFGPGTRLLVL.

The CDR3 DNA reads as TGCAGCGTTGGGTCAGGGGATGTCAAAAACATTCAGTACTTC. Amino acid sequence: CSVGSGDVKNIQYF. The V and J genes are TRBV29-1 and TRBJ2-4; D possibly corresponds to TRBD1 (6 bases). The ends were cut back, 4 bases at V and 3 bases at J, with 13 bases in the middle. This CDR3 comprises 14 residues. CDR1 is SQVTM, CDR2 ANQGSEA, per germline.

The chain couples TRBV19 to TRBJ2-7, with D possibly matching TRBD2 (5 bases). The CDR3 extends over 16 amino acids. The ends were cut back, 3 bases at V and 0 bases at J, with 15 bases in the middle. The V gene's germline CDR1 is LNHDA and CDR2 SQIVND (reference sequence). CDR3 in DNA: TGTGCCAGTAGTATGCGGGTCGGCAGGAGCTCCTACGAGCAGTACTTC. It yields the protein CASSMRVGRSSYEQYF.

This clone was seen just once. This chain uses TRBV4-1 with TRBJ1-2; 7 bases line up with TRBD1. The V gene end was trimmed by 3 bases and the J gene end by 7 bases; junction bases not matched to a gene: 5. Germline CDR1 and CDR2: MGHRA and YSYEKL. This CDR3 is built from 13 residues. CDR3 sequence reads: CASSHEGGPGYTF. The CDR3 region has the DNA TGCGCCAGCAGCCATGAAGGGGGCCCTGGCTACACCTTC.

The rearrangement joins TRBV4-2 to TRBJ1-2; D might be TRBD1 (5 bases). Germline assignment: CDR1 LGHNA and CDR2 YNFKEQ. The CDR3 sequence is 16 residues long. V was clipped by 0 bases and J by 3 bases, with 14 bases between them. The CDR3 sequence is CASSQDPRGFDYGYTF. CDR3 coding DNA: TGTGCCAGCAGCCAAGATCCCCGGGGGTTTGACTATGGCTACACCTTC.

V and J are TRBV5-1 and TRBJ1-4; D unresolved. The V end lost 4 bases, the J end lost 6 bases, and 10 bases lay between the germline ends. Per germline, CDR1 SGHRS and CDR2 YFSETQ. The CDR3 is made up of 13 amino acids. The CDR3 DNA follows: TGCGCCAGCAGCGTGGATCTGTATGAAAAACTGTTTTTT. The encoded protein is CASSVDLYEKLFF.

The V and J genes are TRBV27 and TRBJ1-5, with D hard to call. Germline loops: CDR1 MNHEY, CDR2 SMNVEV (reference sequence). Trimming left V 5 bases short and J 7 bases short, with 9 bases between. The CDR3 has 12 residues. The chain's CDR3 is CASSGGGQPQHF. The CDR3 nucleotides are TGTGCCAGCAGTGGAGGCGGGCAGCCCCAGCATTTT.

The table lists this clone with a few counts. The CDR3 here is CASSPTSGEQFF. CDR3 coding DNA: TGCGCCAGCAGCCCCACTAGCGGGGAGCAGTTCTTC. The chain recombines TRBV5-1 with TRBJ2-1; 9 nucleotides match TRBD2. The CDR3 spans 12 residues. With 4 bases clipped from V and 10 bases from J, the junction kept 3 bases outside the gene matches. CDR1 and CDR2 from the germline V gene are SGHRS and YFSETQ.

The chain is built from TRBV28 and TRBJ2-1, with 7 bases matching TRBD1. The V gene end was trimmed by 6 bases and the J gene end by 10 bases; junction bases not matched to a gene: 9. The CDR3 totals 13 residues. Germline CDR1 and CDR2: MDHEN and SYDVKM. The CDR3 bases are TGTGCCAGCAGCCCTGACAGGGTGGGAGAGCAGTTCTTC. Protein product: CASSPDRVGEQFF.

This chain links TRBV4-1 with TRBJ2-3, with D possibly matching TRBD2 (6 bases). Germline loops: CDR1 MGHRA, CDR2 YSYEKL. The V end was cut by 5 bases, the J end by 6 bases, with 21 bases between. The CDR3 is 16 residues long. The CDR3 region has the DNA TGCGCCAGCAGCTTGGGACCCGGGAAGGAGGGGGATACGCAGTATTTT. Translating it yields CASSLGPGKEGDTQYF.

The chain couples TRBV5-6 to TRBJ2-2; 8 bases agree with TRBD2. Looked up from germline, CDR1 is SGHDT and CDR2 is YYEEEE. The junction had 9 bases not matched to a gene; V was cut back by 3 bases and J by 5 bases. The CDR3 is 16 residues long. DNA of the CDR3: TGTGCCAGCAGCTCCTGGGGGGCTAGCGGGACCGGGGAGCTGTTTTTT. It specifies CASSSWGASGTGELFF.

There are a few counts of this clone. This chain connects TRBV29-1 to TRBJ1-2, with D perhaps TRBD1 (5 bases). The CDR3 sequence is 12 residues long. The germline CDR1 and CDR2 sequences are SQVTM and ANQGSEA. V was pared by 4 bases and J by 7 bases, with 13 bases between. The DNA of the CDR3 is TGCAGCGTTGGGGGTGGGGGAGGTGGCTACACCTTC. It is translated as CSVGGGGGGYTF.